This T cell receptor (beta chain) was recorded in a study of OX40 agonist ivuxolimab in advanced cancers. Worth noting for this clone: Its cognate antigen is unknown.

Overall study results and limits: Partial responders treated at 0.1-3.0 mg/kg exhibited clonal expansion among the lowest measured.

Baseline was the first blood sampling point, followed by cycle 4 day 1 and cycle 7 day 1. TCRdb's table, derived via immunoSEQ multiplex PCR, lists solely in-frame clones and lacks some. Of approximately 68,000 clones listed, roughly 86% were seen once; the top ten hold 0.6% to 0.8%. V dropped 10 bases and J dropped 0 bases, with 15 bases sitting between them. The CDR3 covers 14 residues. Germline V gives CDR1 ENHRY, CDR2 SYGVKD. The chain recombines TRBV10-3 with TRBJ1-1, with a weak D call TRBD1 (5 bases). This clonotype was sampled from an adult with an advanced solid tumor such as melanoma, head and neck, liver or kidney cancer. Source: CD4+ or CD8+ T cells sorted from blood, taken in a trial of the OX40 agonist ivuxolimab. CDR3 amino acids: CATRDRLMNTEAFF. CDR3 nucleotide sequence: TGTGCCACCCGGGACCGGCTAATGAACACTGAAGCTTTCTTT.